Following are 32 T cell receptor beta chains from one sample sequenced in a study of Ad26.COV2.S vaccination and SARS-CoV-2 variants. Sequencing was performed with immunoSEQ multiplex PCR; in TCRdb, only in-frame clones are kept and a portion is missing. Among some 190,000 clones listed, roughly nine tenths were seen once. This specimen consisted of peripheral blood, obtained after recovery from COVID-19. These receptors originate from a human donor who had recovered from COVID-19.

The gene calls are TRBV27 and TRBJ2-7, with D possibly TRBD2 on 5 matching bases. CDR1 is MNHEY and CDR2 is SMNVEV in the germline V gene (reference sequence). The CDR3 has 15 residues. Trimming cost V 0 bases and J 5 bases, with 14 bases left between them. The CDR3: CASSLSRVTGNEQYF. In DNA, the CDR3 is TGTGCCAGCAGTTTATCGAGAGTGACCGGGAACGAGCAGTACTTC.

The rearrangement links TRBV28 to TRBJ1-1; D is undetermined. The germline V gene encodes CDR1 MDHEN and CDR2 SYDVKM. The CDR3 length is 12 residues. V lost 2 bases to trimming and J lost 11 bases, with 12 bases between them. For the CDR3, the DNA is TGTGCCAGCAGTTTAGGGTCGGGGTTTGCTTTCTTT. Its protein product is CASSLGSGFAFF.

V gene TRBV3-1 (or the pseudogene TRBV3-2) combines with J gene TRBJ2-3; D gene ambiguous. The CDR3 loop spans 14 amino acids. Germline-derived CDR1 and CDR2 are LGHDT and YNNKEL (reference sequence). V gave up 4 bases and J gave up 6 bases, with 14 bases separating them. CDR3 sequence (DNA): TGTGCCAGCAGCCCCTTCGGCGGTCGGGATACGCAGTATTTT. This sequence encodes CASSPFGGRDTQYF.

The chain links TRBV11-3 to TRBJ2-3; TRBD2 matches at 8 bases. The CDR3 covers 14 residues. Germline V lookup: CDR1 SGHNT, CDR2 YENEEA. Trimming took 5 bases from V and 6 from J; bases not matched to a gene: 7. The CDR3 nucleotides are TGTGCCAGCAGCAGACGGGGGGGAGGGGATACGCAGTATTTT. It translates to CASSRRGGGDTQYF.

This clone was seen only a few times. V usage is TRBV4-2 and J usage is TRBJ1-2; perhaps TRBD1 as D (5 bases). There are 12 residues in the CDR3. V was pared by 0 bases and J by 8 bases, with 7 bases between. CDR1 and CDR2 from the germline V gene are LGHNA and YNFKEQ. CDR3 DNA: TGTGCCAGCAGCCAAGAGCGGGGCGGCTACACCTTC. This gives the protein CASSQERGGYTF.

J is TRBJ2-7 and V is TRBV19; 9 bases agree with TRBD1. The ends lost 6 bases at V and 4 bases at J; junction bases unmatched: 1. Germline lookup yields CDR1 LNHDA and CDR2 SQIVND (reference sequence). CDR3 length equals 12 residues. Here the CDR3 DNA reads TGTGCCAGTAGACAGGGGGCTTACGAGCAGTACTTC. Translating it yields CASRQGAYEQYF. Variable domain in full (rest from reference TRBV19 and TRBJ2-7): DGGITQSPKYLFRKEGQNVTLSCEQNLNHDAMYWYRQDPGQGLRLIYYSQIVNDFQKGDIAEGYSVSREKKESFPLTVTSAQKNPTAFYLCASRQGAYEQYFGPGTRLTVT.

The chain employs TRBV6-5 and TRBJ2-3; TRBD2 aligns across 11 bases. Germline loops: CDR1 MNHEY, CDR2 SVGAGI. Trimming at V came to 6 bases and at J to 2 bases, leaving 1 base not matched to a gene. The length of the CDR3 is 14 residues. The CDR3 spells CASRGLADTDTQYF. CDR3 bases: TGTGCCAGCAGGGGACTAGCGGACACAGATACGCAGTATTTT.

The CDR3 spells CASSQGTSGAYEQFF. The CDR3 DNA reads TGTGCCAGCAGCCAGGGGACTAGCGGGGCATATGAGCAGTTCTTC. V gene TRBV4-2 combines with J gene TRBJ2-1; 13 positions agree with TRBD2. The germline CDR1 and CDR2 sequences are LGHNA and YNFKEQ. The CDR3 totals 15 residues. The V and J ends lost 3 bases and 8 bases, in that order; junction bases with no gene match: 4.

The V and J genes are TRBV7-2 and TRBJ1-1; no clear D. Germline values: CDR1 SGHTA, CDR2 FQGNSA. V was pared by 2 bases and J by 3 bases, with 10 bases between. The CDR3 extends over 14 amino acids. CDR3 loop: CASSLTHGDTEAFF. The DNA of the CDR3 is TGTGCCAGCAGCTTAACGCATGGGGACACTGAAGCTTTCTTT.

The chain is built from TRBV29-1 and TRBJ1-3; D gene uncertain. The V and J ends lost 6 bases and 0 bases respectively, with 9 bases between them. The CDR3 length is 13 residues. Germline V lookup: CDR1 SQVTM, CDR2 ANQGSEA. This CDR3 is CSVGGSSGNTIYF. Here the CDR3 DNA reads TGCAGCGTCGGAGGGAGCTCTGGAAACACCATATATTTT. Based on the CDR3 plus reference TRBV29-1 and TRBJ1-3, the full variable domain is SAVISQKPSRDICQRGTSLTIQCQVDSQVTMMFWYRQQPGQSLTLIATANQGSEATYESGFVIDKFPISRPNLTFSTLTVSNMSPEDSSIYLCSVGGSSGNTIYFGEGSWLTVV.

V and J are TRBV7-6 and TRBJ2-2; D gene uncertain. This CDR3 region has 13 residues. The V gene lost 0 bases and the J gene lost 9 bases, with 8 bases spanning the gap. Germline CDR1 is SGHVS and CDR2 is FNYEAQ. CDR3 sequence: CASSLAGIRELFF. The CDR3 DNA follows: TGTGCCAGCAGCTTAGCTGGGATCCGGGAGCTGTTTTTT.

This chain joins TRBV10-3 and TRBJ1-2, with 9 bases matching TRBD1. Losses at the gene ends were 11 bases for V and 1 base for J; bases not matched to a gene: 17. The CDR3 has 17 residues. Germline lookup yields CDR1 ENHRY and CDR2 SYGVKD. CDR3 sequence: CAVRDRVTINFNYGYTF. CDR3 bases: TGTGCCGTCCGGGACAGGGTCACGATCAACTTTAACTATGGCTACACCTTC.

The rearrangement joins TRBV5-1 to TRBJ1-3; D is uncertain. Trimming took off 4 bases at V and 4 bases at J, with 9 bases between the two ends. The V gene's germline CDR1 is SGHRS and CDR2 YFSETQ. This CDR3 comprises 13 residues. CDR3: CASSPSGGNTIYF. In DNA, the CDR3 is TGCGCCAGCAGCCCCTCCGGGGGAAACACCATATATTTT.

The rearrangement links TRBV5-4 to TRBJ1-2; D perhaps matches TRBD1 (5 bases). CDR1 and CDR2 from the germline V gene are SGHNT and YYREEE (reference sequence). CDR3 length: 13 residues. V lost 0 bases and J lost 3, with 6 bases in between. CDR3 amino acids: CASSLEGHYGYTF. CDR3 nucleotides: TGTGCCAGCAGCTTGGAGGGGCACTATGGCTACACCTTC. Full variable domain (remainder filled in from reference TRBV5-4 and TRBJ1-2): ETGVTQSPTHLIKTRGQQVTLRCSSQSGHNTVSWYQQALGQGPQFIFQYYREEENGRGNFPPRFSGLQFPNYSSELNVNALELDDSALYLCASSLEGHYGYTFGSGTRLTVV.

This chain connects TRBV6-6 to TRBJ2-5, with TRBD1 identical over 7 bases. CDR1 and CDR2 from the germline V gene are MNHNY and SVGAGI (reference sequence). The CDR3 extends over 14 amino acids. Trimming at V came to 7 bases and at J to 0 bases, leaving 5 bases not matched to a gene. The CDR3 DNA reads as TGTGCCAGCAAGGACAGGCGGAACCAAGAGACCCAGTACTTC. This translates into CASKDRRNQETQYF.

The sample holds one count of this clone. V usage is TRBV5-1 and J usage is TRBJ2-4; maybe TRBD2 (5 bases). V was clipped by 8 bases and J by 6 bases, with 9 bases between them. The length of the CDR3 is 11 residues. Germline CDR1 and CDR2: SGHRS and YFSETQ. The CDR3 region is CASEEANIQYF. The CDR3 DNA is TGCGCCAGTGAGGAGGCAAACATTCAGTACTTC.

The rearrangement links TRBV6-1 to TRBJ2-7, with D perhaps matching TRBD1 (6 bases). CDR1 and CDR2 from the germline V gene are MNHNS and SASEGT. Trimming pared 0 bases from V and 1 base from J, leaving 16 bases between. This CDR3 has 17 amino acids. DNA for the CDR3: TGTGCCAGCAGTGAAGCCCAAAGTGGGACAAGGTCCTACGAGCAGTACTTC. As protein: CASSEAQSGTRSYEQYF.

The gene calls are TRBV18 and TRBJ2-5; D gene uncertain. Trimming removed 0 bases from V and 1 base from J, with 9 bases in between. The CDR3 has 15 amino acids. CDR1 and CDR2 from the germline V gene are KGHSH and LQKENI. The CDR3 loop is CASSPPSTLQETQYF. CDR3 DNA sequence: TGTGCCAGCTCACCACCCTCAACCCTCCAAGAGACCCAGTACTTC.

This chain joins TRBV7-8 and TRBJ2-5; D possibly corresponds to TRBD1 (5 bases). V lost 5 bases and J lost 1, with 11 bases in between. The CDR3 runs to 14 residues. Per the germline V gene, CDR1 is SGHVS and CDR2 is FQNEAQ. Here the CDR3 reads CASSQRQLQETQYF. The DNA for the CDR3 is TGTGCCAGCAGCCAACGACAGCTCCAAGAGACCCAGTACTTC.

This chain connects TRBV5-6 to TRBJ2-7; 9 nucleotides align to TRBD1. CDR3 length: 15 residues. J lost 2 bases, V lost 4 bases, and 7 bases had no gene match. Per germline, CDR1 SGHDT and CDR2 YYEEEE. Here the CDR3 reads CASSRGTGNPYEQYF. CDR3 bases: TGTGCCAGCAGCCGCGGGACAGGGAACCCCTACGAGCAGTACTTC. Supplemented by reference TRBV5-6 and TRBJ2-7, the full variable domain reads DAGVTQSPTHLIKTRGQQVTLRCSPKSGHDTVSWYQQALGQGPQFIFQYYEEEERQRGNFPDRFSGHQFPNYSSELNVNALLLGDSALYLCASSRGTGNPYEQYFGPGTRLTVT.

For the CDR3, the DNA is TGTGCCAGCAGTTTAAGCTACCTAATGGGGAATTCACCCCTCCACTTT. It specifies CASSLSYLMGNSPLHF. The rearrangement links TRBV28 to TRBJ1-6, with unresolved D. The CDR3 runs 16 residues. V was clipped by 2 bases and J by 7 bases, with 15 bases between them. In germline, CDR1 is MDHEN, CDR2 SYDVKM.

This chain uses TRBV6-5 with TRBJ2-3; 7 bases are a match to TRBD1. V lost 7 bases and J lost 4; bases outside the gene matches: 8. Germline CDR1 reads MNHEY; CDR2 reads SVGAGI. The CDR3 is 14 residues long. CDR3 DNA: TGTGCCAGCAAGACAGGGATCCTGGCAGATACGCAGTATTTT. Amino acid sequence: CASKTGILADTQYF.

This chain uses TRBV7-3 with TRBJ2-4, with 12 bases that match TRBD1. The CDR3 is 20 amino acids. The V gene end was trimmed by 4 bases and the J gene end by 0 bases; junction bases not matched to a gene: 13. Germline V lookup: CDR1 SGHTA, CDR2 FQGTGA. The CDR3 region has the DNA TGTGCCAGCAGCTCAGGGTCCGGGACAGGGGGCGTAGGAGCCAAAAACATTCAGTACTTC. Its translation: CASSSGSGTGGVGAKNIQYF.

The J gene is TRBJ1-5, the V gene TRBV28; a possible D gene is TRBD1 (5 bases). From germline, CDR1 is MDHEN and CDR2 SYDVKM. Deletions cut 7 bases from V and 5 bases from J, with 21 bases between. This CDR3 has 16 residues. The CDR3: CASTGWEGGTHQPQHF. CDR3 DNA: TGTGCCAGCACCGGTTGGGAGGGAGGGACCCATCAGCCCCAGCATTTT.

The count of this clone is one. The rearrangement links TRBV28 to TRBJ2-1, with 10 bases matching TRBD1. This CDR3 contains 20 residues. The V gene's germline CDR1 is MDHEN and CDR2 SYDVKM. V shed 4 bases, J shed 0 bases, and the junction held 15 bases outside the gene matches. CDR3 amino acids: CASSSLWGQGPRSSYNEQFF. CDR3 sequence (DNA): TGTGCCAGCAGTTCCCTGTGGGGACAGGGGCCCCGAAGCTCCTACAATGAGCAGTTCTTC. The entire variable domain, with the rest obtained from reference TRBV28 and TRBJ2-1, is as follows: DVKVTQSSRYLVKRTGEKVFLECVQDMDHENMFWYRQDPGLGLRLIYFSYDVKMKEKGDIPEGYSVSREKKERFSLILESASTNQTSMYLCASSSLWGQGPRSSYNEQFFGPGTRLTVL.

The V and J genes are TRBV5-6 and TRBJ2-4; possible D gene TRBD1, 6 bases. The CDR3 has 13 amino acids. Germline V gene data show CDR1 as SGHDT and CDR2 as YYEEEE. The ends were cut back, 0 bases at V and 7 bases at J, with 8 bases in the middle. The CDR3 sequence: CASSLVTGNIQYF. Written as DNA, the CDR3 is TGTGCCAGCAGCTTGGTCACAGGGAACATTCAGTACTTC.

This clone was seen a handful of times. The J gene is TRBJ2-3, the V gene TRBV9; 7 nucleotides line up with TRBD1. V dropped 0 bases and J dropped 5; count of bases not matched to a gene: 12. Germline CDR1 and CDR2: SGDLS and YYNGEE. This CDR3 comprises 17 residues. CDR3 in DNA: TGTGCCAGCAGCGTAGGAGGGGGCCACAAAGTAGGAGATACGCAGTATTTT. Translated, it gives CASSVGGGHKVGDTQYF.

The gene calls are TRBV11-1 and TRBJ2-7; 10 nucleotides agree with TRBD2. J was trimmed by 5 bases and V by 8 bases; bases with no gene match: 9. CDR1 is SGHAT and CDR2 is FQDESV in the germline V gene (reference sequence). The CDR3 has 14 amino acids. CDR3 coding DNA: TGTGCCAGCGGTAAAGCGGGGGGGAAGAACGAGCAGTACTTC. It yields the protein CASGKAGGKNEQYF.

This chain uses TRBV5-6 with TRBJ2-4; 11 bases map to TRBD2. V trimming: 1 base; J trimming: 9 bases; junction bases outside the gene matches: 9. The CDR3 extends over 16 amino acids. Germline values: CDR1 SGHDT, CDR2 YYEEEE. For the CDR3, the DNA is TGTGCCAGCAGCTTGAAGACGACTAGCGGGGTATCCATTCAGTACTTC. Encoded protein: CASSLKTTSGVSIQYF.

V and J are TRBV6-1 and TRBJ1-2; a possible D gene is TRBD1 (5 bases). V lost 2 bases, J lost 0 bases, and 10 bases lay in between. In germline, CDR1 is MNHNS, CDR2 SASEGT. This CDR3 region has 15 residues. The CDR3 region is CASSEWDQANYGYTF. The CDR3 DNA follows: TGTGCCAGCAGTGAATGGGACCAAGCTAACTATGGCTACACCTTC.

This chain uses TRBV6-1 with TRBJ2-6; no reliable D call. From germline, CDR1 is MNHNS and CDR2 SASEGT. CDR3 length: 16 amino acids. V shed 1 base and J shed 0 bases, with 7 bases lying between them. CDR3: CASSEVTYSGANVLTF. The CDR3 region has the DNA TGTGCCAGCAGTGAAGTGACGTACTCTGGGGCCAACGTCCTGACTTTC.

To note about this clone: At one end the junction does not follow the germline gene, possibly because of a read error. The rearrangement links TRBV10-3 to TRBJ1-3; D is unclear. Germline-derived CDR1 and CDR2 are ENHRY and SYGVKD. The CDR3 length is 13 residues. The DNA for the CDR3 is TGTGCCATCAGTGAGTCGTACGGAAACCCCATATATTTT. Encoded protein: CAISESYGNPIYF.